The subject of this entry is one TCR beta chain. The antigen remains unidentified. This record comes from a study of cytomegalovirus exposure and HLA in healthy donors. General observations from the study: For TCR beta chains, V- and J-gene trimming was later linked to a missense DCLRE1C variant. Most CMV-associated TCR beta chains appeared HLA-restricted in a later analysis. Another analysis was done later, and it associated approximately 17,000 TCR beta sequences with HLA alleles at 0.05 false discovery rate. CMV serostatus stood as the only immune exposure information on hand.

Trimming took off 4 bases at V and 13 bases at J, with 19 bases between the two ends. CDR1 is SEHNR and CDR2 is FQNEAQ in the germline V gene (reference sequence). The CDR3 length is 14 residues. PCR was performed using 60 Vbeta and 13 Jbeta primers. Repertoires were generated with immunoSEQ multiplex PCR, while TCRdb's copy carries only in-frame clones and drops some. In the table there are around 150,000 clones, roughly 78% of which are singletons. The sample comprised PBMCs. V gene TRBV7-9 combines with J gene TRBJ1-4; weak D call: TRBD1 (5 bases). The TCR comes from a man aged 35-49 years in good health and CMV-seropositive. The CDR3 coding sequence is TGTGCCAGCAGCTCGATGAAGGGGATCCAGAGACTGTTTTTT. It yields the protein CASSSMKGIQRLFF.